Shown below are 13 T cell receptor beta chains from a single sample sequenced in a study of T cell repertoires in cytomegalovirus infection. These receptors' antigens are unknown. TCRdb redid the calling of the reads with MiXCR, one entry per CDR3 protein. The table includes fewer than 950,000 distinct CDR3 sequences, about 33% detected once. The source material was cultured CD8+ T cells from PBMCs, sampled from culture after CMV antigen stimulation. The receptors originated from a human donor in good health (CMV status not recorded). Some clones in this sample may be carry-over from other donors' samples.

This clonotype was counted at least ten times. This chain uses TRBV7-2 with TRBJ1-1, with D unresolved. V lost 7 bases, J lost 9 bases, and 27 bases lay in between. Germline V gives CDR1 SGHTA, CDR2 FQGNSA. This CDR3 spans 16 amino acids. The CDR3 sequence: CASTSPSKGRTEQAFF. CDR3 coding DNA: TGTGCCAGCACCTCCCCTTCAAAGGGCCGAACCGAGCAAGCTTTCTTT.

V is TRBV6-8 and J is TRBJ1-2; 8 nucleotides line up with TRBD1. V trimming: 7 bases; J trimming: 4 bases; junction bases outside the gene matches: 14. Germline values: CDR1 MNHGY, CDR2 SAAAGT. The CDR3 is made up of 16 amino acids. The CDR3 here is CASNPTGVGQGYGYTF. CDR3 in DNA: TGTGCCAGCAACCCGACAGGGGTCGGTCAAGGCTATGGCTACACCTTC.

Written as DNA, the CDR3 is TGCAGCGTTTCAATCGGGACAGGGAACACCGGGGAGCTGTTTTTT. The encoded protein is CSVSIGTGNTGELFF. The chain recombines TRBV29-1 with TRBJ2-2; TRBD1 matches 8 bases. The germline CDR1 and CDR2 sequences are SQVTM and ANQGSEA. The trim removed 5 bases at V and 1 base at J, leaving 6 bases unmatched. The CDR3 sequence is 15 residues long.

V is TRBV18 and J is TRBJ2-6; D is ambiguous. V lost 2 bases and J lost 0, with 5 bases in between. Per the germline V gene, CDR1 is KGHSH and CDR2 is LQKENI. The CDR3 loop spans 15 amino acids. CDR3 amino acids: CASSPKTSGANVLTF. CDR3 in DNA: TGTGCCAGCTCACCAAAGACCTCTGGGGCCAACGTCCTGACTTTC.

This chain connects TRBV27 to TRBJ1-1; the D is unclear. This CDR3 has 13 amino acids. V lost 5 bases and J lost 5, with 12 bases in between. Germline V gives CDR1 MNHEY, CDR2 SMNVEV (reference sequence). The CDR3 bases are TGTGCCAGCAGTCCCTCGGGAACAACTGAAGCTTTCTTT. This codes for CASSPSGTTEAFF.

V gene TRBV2 combines with J gene TRBJ1-3; D is uncertain. The length of the CDR3 is 13 residues. CDR1 and CDR2 (germline): SNHLY, FYNNEI. V was cut by 8 bases and J by 3 bases, with 11 bases left in between. CDR3 sequence: CASRRPYGNTIYF. The DNA for the CDR3 is TGTGCCAGCCGGCGTCCCTATGGAAACACCATATATTTT.

This clonotype was recorded many times. The V call is TRBV7-8, the J call TRBJ2-1, with TRBD2 identical over 14 bases. J lost 5 bases, V lost 5 bases, and 2 bases had no gene match. The germline V gene has CDR1 SGHVS and CDR2 FQNEAQ. The CDR3 is made up of 15 amino acids. Here the CDR3 reads CASSPTSGGDNEQFF. The CDR3 region has the DNA TGTGCCAGCAGCCCGACTAGCGGGGGGGACAATGAGCAGTTCTTC.

The chain is built from TRBV19 and TRBJ2-7; D is unresolved. V lost 3 bases, J lost 0 bases, and 12 bases lay in between. The CDR3 loop spans 15 amino acids. From germline, CDR1 is LNHDA and CDR2 SQIVND (reference sequence). As DNA, the CDR3 is TGTGCCAGTAGTATTGGCACACCTACCTCCTACGAGCAGTACTTC. Translated, it gives CASSIGTPTSYEQYF.

The CDR3, as DNA: TGCGCCAGCAGCCCTCAGGTTGGGTTCTACAATGAGCAGTTCTTC. Translating gives CASSPQVGFYNEQFF. This chain links TRBV4-1 with TRBJ2-1; D is undetermined. The germline V gene has CDR1 MGHRA and CDR2 YSYEKL. V was shortened by 4 bases and J by 3 bases, with 13 bases between the two germline ends. This CDR3 has 15 amino acids.

Note on this clonotype: Being one base from a much bigger clone, this may be a read error. The chain employs TRBV7-2 and TRBJ2-5, with 9 bases aligning to TRBD2. In germline, CDR1 is SGHTA, CDR2 FQGNSA. The length of the CDR3 is 15 residues. V shed 2 bases, J shed 4 bases, and the junction held 5 bases outside the gene matches. This chain's CDR3 is CASSLNAGGLETQYF. CDR3 DNA sequence: TGTGCCAGCAGCTTAAATGCGGGGGGGCTAGAGACCCAGTACTTC.

To note about this clonotype: Being one base from a much bigger clone, this may be a read error. Lacking the conserved final phenylalanine or tryptophan, this CDR3 likely reflects a read error. The chain is built from TRBV5-1 and TRBJ2-2; D call uncertain. Trimming stripped 0 bases from V and 7 bases from J, with 13 bases between. This CDR3 comprises 15 residues. Per the germline V gene, CDR1 is SGHRS and CDR2 is YFSETQ. CDR3 protein: CASSLAVVFVGELFL. The CDR3 coding sequence is TGCGCCAGCAGCTTGGCCGTAGTGTTTGTCGGGGAGCTGTTTCTT.

The V gene is TRBV14, the J gene TRBJ1-4; 7 nucleotides align to TRBD1. Germline assignment: CDR1 SGHDN and CDR2 FVKESK. This CDR3 has 16 residues. The V and J ends lost 0 bases and 5 bases, in that order; junction bases with no gene match: 6. CDR3 in DNA: TGTGCCAGCAGCCAAGATCGGTTCAGGGGGAATGAAAAACTGTTTTTT. It encodes CASSQDRFRGNEKLFF.

Worth noting for this clonotype: A single base separates this from a much larger clone, so it may be a read error. The V and J genes are TRBV7-8 and TRBJ2-1; possibly TRBD1 or TRBD2 for D (5 bases each). The germline V and J ends were trimmed by 3 bases and 2 bases, with 8 bases remaining between them. Germline V lookup: CDR1 SGHVS, CDR2 FQNEAQ. The CDR3 runs 14 residues. The CDR3 nucleotides are TGTGCCAGCAGCTTGATGGGGGCCTACAATGAGCAGTTCTTC. This encodes CASSLMGAYNEQFF.